Reported below is one T cell receptor beta chain. Its cognate antigen is unknown. A second PCR, run for roughly 6 to 11 cycles, used a sample-barcoded 5' primer plus a J-beta primer mix. TCRdb reanalysed the 5' RACE reads using MiXCR and keeps one entry per CDR3 protein. The sample carries about 1.6 million distinct CDR3 sequences, about 35% recorded once. All donors came from Russia, were Caucasian and healthy, and spanned ages roughly 6 to 95. The draw of peripheral blood yielded ten milliliters from each donor. The authors extracted at least 5 micrograms of total RNA per sample. The data derive from a study of blood T cells in healthy people across ages. Study-wide findings and caveats: With naive T cell percentage, TCR beta diversity showed a strong correlation.

Trimming removed 4 bases at V and 0 bases at J, with 16 bases between. Germline loops: CDR1 SGDLS, CDR2 YYNGEE. CDR3 length equals 16 residues. The chain carries TRBV9 and TRBJ1-2; a possible D gene is TRBD1 (5 bases). This TCR was sampled from a woman in her 30s in good health. The sample comprised blood. The CDR3 bases are TGTGCCAGCAGCCCCGGGGGAGGGGCAGCTAACTATGGCTACACCTTC. This gives the protein CASSPGGGAANYGYTF. The full variable domain, completed using reference TRBV9 and TRBJ1-2, is DSGVTQTPKHLITATGQRVTLRCSPRSGDLSVYWYQQSLDQGLQFLIQYYNGEERAKGNILERFSAQQFPDLHSELNLSSLELGDSALYFCASSPGGGAANYGYTFGSGTRLTVV.